The rows below give T cell receptor beta chains drawn from one sample of a study of regulatory T cells in long-lasting Graves disease. TCRdb itself ran the multiplex PCR reads through MiXCR, one entry per CDR3 protein. This sample has some 420,000 distinct CDR3 sequences, with around a fifth found just once. The specimen was peripheral blood mononuclear cells (PBMCs), collected when the disease was refractory, from a patient treated with antithyroid drugs. The receptor set was obtained from a female donor with Graves disease. CDR3s include the opening cysteine and the closing phenylalanine or tryptophan. A D gene is named only where the DNA matches it firmly. Clone size is stated in some rows and not others, as once, few, many or a class when expanded.

D gene: NA
clone size: many
J gene: TRBJ1-1
V gene: TRBV6-5
CDR3 DNA: TGTGCCAGCAGTTACTCTAAGGGTCTCCACACTGAAGCTTTCTTT
CDR3 protein: CASSYSKGLHTEAFF

D gene: TRBD2
clone size: NA
J gene: TRBJ2-3
V gene: TRBV28
CDR3 DNA: TGTGCCAGCAGTTCTCTCATGGTAGCGGGAACCCGACCTGTCTCAGATACGCAGTATTTT
CDR3 protein: CASSSLMVAGTRPVSDTQYF

D gene: NA
clone size: NA
J gene: TRBJ1-2
V gene: TRBV20-1
CDR3 DNA: TGCAGTGCCCGGGGAGTAGGCGGTTATGGCTACACCTTC
CDR3 protein: CSARGVGGYGYTF

D gene: NA
clone size: many
J gene: TRBJ1-2
V gene: TRBV6-5
CDR3 DNA: TGTGCCAGCAGTTACTGGGGGAACTATGGCTACACCTTC
CDR3 protein: CASSYWGNYGYTF

D gene: TRBD1
clone size: many
J gene: TRBJ2-4
V gene: TRBV7-9
CDR3 DNA: TGTGCCAGCAGCTCCGGCGACAGGGCTAACAAAAACATTCAGTACTTC
CDR3 protein: CASSSGDRANKNIQYF

D gene: NA
clone size: few
J gene: TRBJ2-4
V gene: TRBV7-2
CDR3 DNA: TGTGCCAGCAGTAGGGGGGGGGGGGCAAACGAAAACATTCAGTACTTC
CDR3 protein: CASSRGGGANENIQYF

D gene: TRBD2
clone size: many
J gene: TRBJ2-7
V gene: TRBV6-5
CDR3 DNA: TGTGCCAGCAGTTTAAGGACTAGTGACGACGAGCAGTACTTC
CDR3 protein: CASSLRTSDDEQYF

D gene: NA
clone size: many
J gene: TRBJ1-6
V gene: TRBV2
CDR3 DNA: TGTGCCAGCAGTGAGGGTGGGCAGCCAAATTCACCCCTCCACTTT
CDR3 protein: CASSEGGQPNSPLHF

D gene: NA
clone size: many
J gene: TRBJ2-7
V gene: TRBV2
CDR3 DNA: TGTGCCAGCAGTGTAGGGCCCTACGAGCAGTACTTC
CDR3 protein: CASSVGPYEQYF

D gene: NA
clone size: few
J gene: TRBJ1-5
V gene: TRBV20-1
CDR3 DNA: TGCAGTGCTCGAGATGGGGCCGATAGCAATCAGCCCCAGCATTTT
CDR3 protein: CSARDGADSNQPQHF

D gene: NA
clone size: many
J gene: TRBJ2-7
V gene: TRBV7-2
CDR3 DNA: TGTGCCAGCAGCTTAGCGTCTGACTCCTACGAGCAGTACTTC
CDR3 protein: CASSLASDSYEQYF

D gene: TRBD2
clone size: NA
J gene: TRBJ2-3
V gene: TRBV28
CDR3 DNA: TGTGCCAGCAGTCCGATGGCAGGACTGAGCGGGAGGTGGACAGATACGCAGTATTTT
CDR3 protein: CASSPMAGLSGRWTDTQYF

D gene: NA
clone size: many
J gene: TRBJ1-6
V gene: TRBV6-5
CDR3 DNA: TGTGCCAGCAGTTACTCAGGGTTGTCGGATTCACCCCTCCACTTT
CDR3 protein: CASSYSGLSDSPLHF

D gene: TRBD1
clone size: many
J gene: TRBJ1-5
V gene: TRBV20-1
CDR3 DNA: TGCAGTGCTACCGGACAGGGTGATCAGCCCCAGCATTTT
CDR3 protein: CSATGQGDQPQHF

D gene: NA
clone size: few
J gene: TRBJ2-7
V gene: TRBV7-2
CDR3 DNA: TGTGCCAGCAGCTTAGCGTCCCGCGGTCGCGAGCAGTACTTC
CDR3 protein: CASSLASRGREQYF

D gene: TRBD2
clone size: many
J gene: TRBJ2-7
V gene: TRBV2
CDR3 DNA: TGTGCCAGCAGACCGACTAGCGGAACAACCTACGAGCAGTACTTC
CDR3 protein: CASRPTSGTTYEQYF

D gene: TRBD1
clone size: many
J gene: TRBJ1-6
V gene: TRBV28
CDR3 DNA: TGTGCCAGCATGACAGGGCGTAATTCACCCCTCCACTTT
CDR3 protein: CASMTGRNSPLHF

D gene: TRBD2
clone size: few
J gene: TRBJ2-5
V gene: TRBV19
CDR3 DNA: TGTGCCAGTAGTATACTAGCGGGAGCAGTCGTGGAGACCCAGTACTTC
CDR3 protein: CASSILAGAVVETQYF